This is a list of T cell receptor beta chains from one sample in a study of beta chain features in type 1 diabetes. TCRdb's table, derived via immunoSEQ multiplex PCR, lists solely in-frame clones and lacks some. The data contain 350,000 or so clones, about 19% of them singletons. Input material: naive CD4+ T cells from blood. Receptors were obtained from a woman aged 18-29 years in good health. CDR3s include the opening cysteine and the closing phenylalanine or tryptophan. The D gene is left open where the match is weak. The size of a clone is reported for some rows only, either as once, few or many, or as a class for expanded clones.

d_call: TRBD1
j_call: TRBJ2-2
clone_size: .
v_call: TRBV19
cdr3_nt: TGTGCCAGTAGTGCGGACAGGGCATTCACCGGGGAGCTGTTTTTT
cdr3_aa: CASSADRAFTGELFF

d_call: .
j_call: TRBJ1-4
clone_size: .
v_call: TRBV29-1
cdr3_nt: TGCAGCGTTGAAGATCTGGAGGGTAATGAAAAACTGTTTTTT
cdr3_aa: CSVEDLEGNEKLFF

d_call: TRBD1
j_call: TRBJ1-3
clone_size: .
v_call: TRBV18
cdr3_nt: TGTGCCAGCTCACCGGTCAGGGGGCAAAGTGGAAACACCATATATTTT
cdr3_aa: CASSPVRGQSGNTIYF

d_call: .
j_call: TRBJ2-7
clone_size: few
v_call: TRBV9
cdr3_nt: TGTGCCAGCAGCGTAGATGCCAGCTCCTACGAGCAGTACTTC
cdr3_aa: CASSVDASSYEQYF

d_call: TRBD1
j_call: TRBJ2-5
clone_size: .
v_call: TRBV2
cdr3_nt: TGTGCCAGCAGTGAAACAGGGGGGCAAGAGACCCAGTACTTC
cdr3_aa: CASSETGGQETQYF

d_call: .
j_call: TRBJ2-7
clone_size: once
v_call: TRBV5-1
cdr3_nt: TGCGCCAGCAGCTTGGCCTCAGGGTTGAGCTCCTACGAGCAGTACTTC
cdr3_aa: CASSLASGLSSYEQYF

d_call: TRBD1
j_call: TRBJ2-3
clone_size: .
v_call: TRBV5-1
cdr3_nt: TGCGCCAGCAGCTCGCTATTGGACAGGGGAGGCACAGATACGCAGTATTTT
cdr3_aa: CASSSLLDRGGTDTQYF

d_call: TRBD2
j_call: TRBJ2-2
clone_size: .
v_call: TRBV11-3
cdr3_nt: TGTGCCAGCAGCTGGGTAGCGGGAGTCACCGGGGAGCTGTTTTTT
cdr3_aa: CASSWVAGVTGELFF

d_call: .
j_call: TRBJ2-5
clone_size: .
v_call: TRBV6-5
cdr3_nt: TGTGCCAGCAGTTACTCGATTGGTAGCGCAGAGACCCAGTACTTC
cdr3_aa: CASSYSIGSAETQYF

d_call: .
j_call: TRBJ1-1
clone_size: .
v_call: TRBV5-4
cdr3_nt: TGTGCCAGCAGCGGCAGGGGTGACACTGAAGCTTTCTTT
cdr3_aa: CASSGRGDTEAFF

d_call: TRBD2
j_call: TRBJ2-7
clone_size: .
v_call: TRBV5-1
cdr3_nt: TGCGCCAGCAGCGCCGGACTAGCGGGAGGGGGCTACGAGCAGTACTTC
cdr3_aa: CASSAGLAGGGYEQYF

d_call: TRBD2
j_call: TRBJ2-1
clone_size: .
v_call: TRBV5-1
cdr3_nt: TGCGCCAGCAGCTTGCCCAGCCTAGCGGGAACCTACAATGAGCAGTTCTTC
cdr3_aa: CASSLPSLAGTYNEQFF

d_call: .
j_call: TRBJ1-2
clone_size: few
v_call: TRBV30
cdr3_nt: TGTGCCTGGTCGGGAAGCAACTATGGCTACACCTTC
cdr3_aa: CAWSGSNYGYTF

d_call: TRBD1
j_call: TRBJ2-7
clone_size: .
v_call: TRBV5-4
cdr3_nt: TGTGCCAGCAGATATGCAGGGGGCCGAGACGAGCAGTACTTC
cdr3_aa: CASRYAGGRDEQYF

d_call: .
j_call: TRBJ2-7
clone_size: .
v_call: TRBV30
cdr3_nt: TGTGCCTGGAGGGAACAGCTGTTCTACGAGCAGTACTTC
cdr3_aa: CAWREQLFYEQYF

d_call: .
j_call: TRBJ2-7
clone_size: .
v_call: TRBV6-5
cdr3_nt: TGTGCCAGCAGTTGGACCAGGGCCTACGAGCAGTACTTC
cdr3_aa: CASSWTRAYEQYF

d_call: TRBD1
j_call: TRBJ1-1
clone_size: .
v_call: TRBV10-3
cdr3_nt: TGTGCCATCAGTGGGATGACAGGGAGCGCTGAAGCTTTCTTT
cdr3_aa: CAISGMTGSAEAFF

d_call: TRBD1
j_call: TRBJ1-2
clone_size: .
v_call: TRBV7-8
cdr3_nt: TGTGCCAGCAGCATAGGCCCGGGACAGGGGAGGATTGGCTACACCTTC
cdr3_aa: CASSIGPGQGRIGYTF

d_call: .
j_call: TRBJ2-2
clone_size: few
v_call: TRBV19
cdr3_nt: TGTGCCAGTAGTATCGGCGGGGAGCTGTTTTTT
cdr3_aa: CASSIGGELFF

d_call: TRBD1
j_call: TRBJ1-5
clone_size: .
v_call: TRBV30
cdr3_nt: TGTGCCTGGAGTGCAGGGGGAGGCAATCAGCCCCAGCATTTT
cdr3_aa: CAWSAGGGNQPQHF

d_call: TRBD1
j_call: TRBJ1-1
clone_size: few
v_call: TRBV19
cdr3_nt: TGTGCCAGTAGTAGGAACAGGGGGCGAAACACTGAAGCTTTCTTT
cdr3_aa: CASSRNRGRNTEAFF

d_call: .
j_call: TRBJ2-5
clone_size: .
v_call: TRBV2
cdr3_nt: TGTGCCAGCAGTGAGGTTGCGGGGCAAGAGACCCAGTACTTC
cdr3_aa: CASSEVAGQETQYF

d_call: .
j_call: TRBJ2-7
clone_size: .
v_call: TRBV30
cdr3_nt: TGTGCCTGGAGTGCTCGCTGGAGGGAAGTCCACGAGCAGTACTTC
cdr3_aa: CAWSARWREVHEQYF

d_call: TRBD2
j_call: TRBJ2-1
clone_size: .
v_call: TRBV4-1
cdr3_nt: TGCGCCAGCAGTCCTCTGGGACTAGCTTACAATGAGCAGTTCTTC
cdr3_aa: CASSPLGLAYNEQFF

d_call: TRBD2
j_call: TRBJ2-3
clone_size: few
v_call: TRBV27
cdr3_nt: TGTGCCAGCAGTTTACGGGGGACTAGCGGGACCGCCGGTCGAGATACGCAGTATTTT
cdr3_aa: CASSLRGTSGTAGRDTQYF

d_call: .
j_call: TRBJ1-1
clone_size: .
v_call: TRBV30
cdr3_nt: TGTGCCTGGAGTGTCACAGGGGAAGCTTTCTTT
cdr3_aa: CAWSVTGEAFF

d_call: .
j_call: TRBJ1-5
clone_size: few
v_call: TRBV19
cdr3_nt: TGTGCCAGTAGCTCCAGGGGATTTGGCAATCAGCCCCAGCATTTT
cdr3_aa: CASSSRGFGNQPQHF

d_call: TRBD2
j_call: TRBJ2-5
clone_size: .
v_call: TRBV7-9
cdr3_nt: TGTGCCAGCAGCTTGTTCGCGGGAGCCCAAGAGACCCAGTACTTC
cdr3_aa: CASSLFAGAQETQYF

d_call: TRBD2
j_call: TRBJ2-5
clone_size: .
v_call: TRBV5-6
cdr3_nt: TGTGCCAGCAGCTTTGGTGGGAGGGCCGAAGAGACCCAGTACTTC
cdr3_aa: CASSFGGRAEETQYF

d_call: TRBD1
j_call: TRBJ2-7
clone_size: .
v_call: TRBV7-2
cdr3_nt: TGTGCCAGCAGCTCGGGACAGGGTAAGGACGAGCAGTACTTC
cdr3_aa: CASSSGQGKDEQYF

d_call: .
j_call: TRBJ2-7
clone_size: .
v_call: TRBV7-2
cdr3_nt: TGTGCCAGCAGCTCGATCGGAGGCCTCTCCTACGAGCAGTACTTC
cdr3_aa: CASSSIGGLSYEQYF

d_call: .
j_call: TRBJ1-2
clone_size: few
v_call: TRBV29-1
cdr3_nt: TGCAGCGTTGAGGGGCAGGGTAATGGCTACACCTTC
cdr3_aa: CSVEGQGNGYTF

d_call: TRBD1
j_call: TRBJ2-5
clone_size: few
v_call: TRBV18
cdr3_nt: TGTGCCAGCTCATGGGGGACAGCCATCCTCGGCGAGACCCAGTACTTC
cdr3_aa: CASSWGTAILGETQYF

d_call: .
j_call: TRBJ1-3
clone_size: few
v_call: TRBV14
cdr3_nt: TGTGCCAGCAGCCAAGCAGGGTCTGGAAACACCATATATTTT
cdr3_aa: CASSQAGSGNTIYF

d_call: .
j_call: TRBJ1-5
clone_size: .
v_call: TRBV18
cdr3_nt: TGTGCCAGCTCACAGGGGTATAGCAATCAGCCCCAGCATTTT
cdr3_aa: CASSQGYSNQPQHF

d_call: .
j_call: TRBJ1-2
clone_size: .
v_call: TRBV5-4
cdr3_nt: TGTGCCAGCAGCTTGGTTGGGGGGAGCTATGGCTACACCTTC
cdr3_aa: CASSLVGGSYGYTF

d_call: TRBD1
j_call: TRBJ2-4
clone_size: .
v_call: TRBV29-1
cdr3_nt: TGCAGCGTTGAAGGGGGACAGGGGGACATTCAGTACTTC
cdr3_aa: CSVEGGQGDIQYF

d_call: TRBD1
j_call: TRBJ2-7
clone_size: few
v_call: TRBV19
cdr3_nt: TGTGCCAGTAGTAACCGGGACAGATGGGGATTGCAGTACTTC
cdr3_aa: CASSNRDRWGLQYF

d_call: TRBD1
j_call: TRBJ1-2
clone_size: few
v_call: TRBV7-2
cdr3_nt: TGTGCCAGCAGCCCGAGGACAGGACACTATGGCTACACCTTC
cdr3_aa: CASSPRTGHYGYTF

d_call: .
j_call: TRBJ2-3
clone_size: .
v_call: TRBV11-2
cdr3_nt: TGTGCCAGCAGCTCTCAGGGGTTAGATACGCAGTATTTT
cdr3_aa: CASSSQGLDTQYF

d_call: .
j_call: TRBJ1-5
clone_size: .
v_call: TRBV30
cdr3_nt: TGTGCCTGGTCCGCGAATAGCAATCAGCCCCAGCATTTT
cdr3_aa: CAWSANSNQPQHF

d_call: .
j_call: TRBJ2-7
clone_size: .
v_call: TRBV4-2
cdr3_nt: TGTGCCAGCAGCCAAGATCAGGCAGGGGCCTACGAGCAGTACTTC
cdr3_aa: CASSQDQAGAYEQYF

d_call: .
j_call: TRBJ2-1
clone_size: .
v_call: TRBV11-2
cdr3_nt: TGTGCCAGTGGGGGGTCCAGCTCCTACAATGAGCAGTTCTTC
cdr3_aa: CASGGSSSYNEQFF

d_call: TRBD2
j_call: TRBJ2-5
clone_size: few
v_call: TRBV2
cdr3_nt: TGTGCCAGCAGGCGGGGGGTGGAGACCCAGTACTTC
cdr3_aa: CASRRGVETQYF

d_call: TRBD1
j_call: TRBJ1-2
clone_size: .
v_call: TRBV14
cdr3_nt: TGTGCCAGCAGCCAAGGTTCAGGGGGAATCCATGGCTACACCTTC
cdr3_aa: CASSQGSGGIHGYTF

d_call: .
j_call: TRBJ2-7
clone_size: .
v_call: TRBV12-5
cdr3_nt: TGTGCTAGTGGTCTAAACAGGGACGAGCAGTACTTC
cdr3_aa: CASGLNRDEQYF

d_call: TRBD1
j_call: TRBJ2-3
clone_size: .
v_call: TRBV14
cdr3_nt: TGTGCCAGCAGCCAAGATGGACAGGTGCAGTATTTT
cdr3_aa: CASSQDGQVQYF

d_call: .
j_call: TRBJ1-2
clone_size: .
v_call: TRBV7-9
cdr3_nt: TGTGCCAGCAATTTAGGTGCAGGATCAAATAACTATGGCTACACCTTC
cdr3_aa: CASNLGAGSNNYGYTF

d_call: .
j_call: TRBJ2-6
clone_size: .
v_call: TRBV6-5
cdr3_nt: TGTGCCAGCGGACTTATGAGGGCCAACGTCCTGACTTTC
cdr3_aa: CASGLMRANVLTF

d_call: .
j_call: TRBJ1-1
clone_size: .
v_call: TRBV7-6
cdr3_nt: TGTGCCAGCAGCCGGAGGGTAGGGGACACTGAAGCTTTCTTT
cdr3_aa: CASSRRVGDTEAFF

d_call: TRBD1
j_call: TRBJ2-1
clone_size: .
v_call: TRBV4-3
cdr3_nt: TGCGCCAGCAGCCAAAGCCCGACAGGGAAATGGGTTAGCTCCTACAATGAGCAGTTCTTC
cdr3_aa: CASSQSPTGKWVSSYNEQFF

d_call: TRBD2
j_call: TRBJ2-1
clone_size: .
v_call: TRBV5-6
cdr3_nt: TGTGCCAGCAGCTCCGGGACTAGCCGTTATTACAATGAGCAGTTCTTC
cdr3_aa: CASSSGTSRYYNEQFF

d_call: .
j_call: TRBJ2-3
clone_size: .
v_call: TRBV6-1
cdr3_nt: TGTGCCAGCAGTGAAGCTCCAGCGGTCACAGATACGCAGTATTTT
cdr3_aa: CASSEAPAVTDTQYF

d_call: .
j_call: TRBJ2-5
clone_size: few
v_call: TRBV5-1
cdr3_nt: TGCGCCAGCAGCTTGGGCTCGGTTCAAGAGACCCAGTACTTC
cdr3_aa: CASSLGSVQETQYF